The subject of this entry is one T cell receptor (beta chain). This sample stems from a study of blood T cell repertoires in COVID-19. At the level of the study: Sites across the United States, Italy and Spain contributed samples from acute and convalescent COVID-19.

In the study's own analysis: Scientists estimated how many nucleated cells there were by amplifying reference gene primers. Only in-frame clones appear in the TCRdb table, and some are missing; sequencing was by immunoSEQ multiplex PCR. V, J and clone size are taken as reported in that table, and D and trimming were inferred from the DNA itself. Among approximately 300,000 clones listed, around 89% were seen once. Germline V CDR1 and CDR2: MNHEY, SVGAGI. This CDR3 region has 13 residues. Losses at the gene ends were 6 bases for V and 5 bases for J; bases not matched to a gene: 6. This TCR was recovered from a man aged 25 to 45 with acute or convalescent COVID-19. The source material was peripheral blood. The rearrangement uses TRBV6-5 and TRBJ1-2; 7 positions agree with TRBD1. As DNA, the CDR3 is TGTGCCAGCAGGCCCCCAGGGGGGTATGGCTACACCTTC. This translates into CASRPPGGYGYTF.